Below, 22 T cell receptor beta chains from the same sample are listed, as sequenced in a study of CD8 T cells in ankylosing spondylitis. TCRdb itself ran the 5' RACE reads through MiXCR, one entry per CDR3 protein. The sample lists roughly 250,000 distinct CDR3 sequences, 8.6% occurring once. The sample was blood, either unsorted or a sorted T cell fraction (not recorded which). These receptors all stem from a male donor with ankylosing spondylitis or in good health (not recorded which).

This clonotype was detected many times. V and J are TRBV24-1 and TRBJ2-1; 8 bases match TRBD2. This CDR3 spans 16 amino acids. Germline values: CDR1 KGHDR, CDR2 SFDVKD. Germline trimming cut 3 bases from V and 0 bases from J; bases unmatched to any gene: 3. The CDR3 DNA is TGTGCCACCAGTGATCAGGCGGGAGGCTCCTACAATGAGCAGTTCTTC. Encoded protein: CATSDQAGGSYNEQFF.

This clonotype has at least ten counts. The chain links TRBV5-1 to TRBJ1-1; D unclear. The CDR3 consists of 14 residues. Germline CDR1 is SGHRS and CDR2 is YFSETQ. V gave up 4 bases and J gave up 5 bases, with 15 bases separating them. CDR3 region: CASSVDQFGTEAFF. CDR3 nucleotides: TGCGCCAGCAGCGTCGACCAATTTGGGACTGAAGCTTTCTTT.

In this sample, this clonotype turned up many times. The CDR3 loop is CASSVRAGELFF. The CDR3 DNA is TGTGCCAGCAGCGTAAGGGCCGGGGAGCTGTTTTTT. The chain combines TRBV9 with TRBJ2-2; D gene uncertain. Germline CDR1 reads SGDLS; CDR2 reads YYNGEE. V was pared by 1 base and J by 6 bases, with 4 bases between. This CDR3 comprises 12 residues.

This clonotype was recorded at least ten times. The genes are TRBV5-8 and TRBJ2-7; 7 bases are a match to TRBD2. V trimming: 0 bases; J trimming: 3 bases; junction bases outside the gene matches: 6. Germline V gene sequence: CDR1 SGHTS, CDR2 YDEGEE. The CDR3 spans 15 residues. In DNA form, the CDR3 reads TGTGCCAGCAGCTTGGAAGGGCGGGGGTTCTACGAGCAGTACTTC. It is translated as CASSLEGRGFYEQYF.

This clonotype came up many times. The V call is TRBV2, the J call TRBJ2-7, with D unresolved. The ends were cut back, 5 bases at V and 5 bases at J, with 10 bases in the middle. Germline values: CDR1 SNHLY, CDR2 FYNNEI. CDR3 length equals 12 residues. The CDR3 DNA is TGTGCCAGCAGTATTATGGCGAACGAGCAGTACTTC. It codes for CASSIMANEQYF.

This clonotype was observed at least ten times. The V and J genes are TRBV5-1 and TRBJ2-5; TRBD1 matches at 8 bases. The CDR3 is made up of 16 amino acids. The V gene's germline CDR1 is SGHRS and CDR2 YFSETQ. The V and J ends lost 0 bases and 5 bases, in that order; junction bases with no gene match: 9. The CDR3 spells CASSLEGPRQGETQYF. The CDR3 coding sequence is TGCGCCAGCAGCTTGGAGGGGCCAAGACAGGGGGAGACCCAGTACTTC.

In this sample, this clonotype turned up many times. The genes are TRBV4-3 and TRBJ2-3, with D possibly TRBD2 on 6 matching bases. V dropped 0 bases and J dropped 8 bases, with 12 bases sitting between them. Germline CDR1 is LGHNA and CDR2 is YSLEER. The CDR3 consists of 14 residues. The CDR3 bases are TGCGCCAGCAGCCAAGATATTGGGGGAGGTACGCAGTATTTT. This sequence encodes CASSQDIGGGTQYF.

This clonotype was seen at least ten times. The V gene is TRBV20-1, the J gene TRBJ2-7, with D tentatively TRBD1 (5 bases). The CDR3 sequence is 14 residues long. Germline lookup yields CDR1 DFQATT and CDR2 SNEGSKA (reference sequence). V was cut by 5 bases and J by 4 bases, with 18 bases left in between. The CDR3 DNA reads as TGCAGTGCTTTAAGGGGTTTTGGTTGGTACGAGCAGTACTTC. Its translation: CSALRGFGWYEQYF.

This chain links TRBV20-1 with TRBJ2-3; the D gene is possibly TRBD2 (7 bases). Trimming cost V 6 bases and J 4 bases, with 20 bases left between them. This CDR3 contains 15 residues. Germline V lookup: CDR1 DFQATT, CDR2 SNEGSKA (reference sequence). The chain's CDR3 is CSAGGRGAIADTQYF. The CDR3 nucleotides are TGCAGTGCGGGGGGGAGGGGGGCTATCGCAGATACGCAGTATTTT.

This clonotype was detected many times. The chain recombines TRBV25-1 with TRBJ1-1, with 10 bases matching TRBD1. CDR3 length equals 16 residues. With 3 bases clipped from V and 5 bases from J, the junction kept 9 bases outside the gene matches. Per the germline V gene, CDR1 is MGHDK and CDR2 is SYGVNS. DNA for the CDR3: TGTGCCAGCAGTGACTCGTCCGGGACAGGGGCTACTGAAGCTTTCTTT. Its protein product is CASSDSSGTGATEAFF.

In its sample, this clonotype was seen many times. This chain joins TRBV5-6 and TRBJ2-2; tentatively, D is TRBD1 (5 bases). Germline values: CDR1 SGHDT, CDR2 YYEEEE. V lost 0 bases, J lost 5 bases, and 11 bases lay in between. This CDR3 is 15 amino acids long. The CDR3 reads CASSLAGRVTGELFF. The CDR3 nucleotides read TGTGCCAGCAGCTTGGCAGGCAGGGTTACCGGGGAGCTGTTTTTT.

This clonotype has only a few counts. CDR3 DNA: TGCGCCAGCAGCCACAGCGGAGGGGGGAACAATGAGCAGTTCTTC. It encodes CASSHSGGGNNEQFF. V is TRBV5-1 and J is TRBJ2-1, with D possibly being TRBD1 or TRBD2 (6 bases each). The CDR3 extends over 15 amino acids. Germline-derived CDR1 and CDR2 are SGHRS and YFSETQ. V was pared by 4 bases and J by 5 bases, with 16 bases between.

This clonotype was recorded many times. The chain employs TRBV20-1 and TRBJ2-2; 8 positions match TRBD1. Looked up from germline, CDR1 is DFQATT and CDR2 is SNEGSKA (reference sequence). The V and J ends lost 5 bases and 5 bases, in that order; junction bases with no gene match: 7. This CDR3 comprises 14 residues. For the CDR3, the DNA is TGCAGTGCTCTGAACCAGGGGGCTACCGGGGAGCTGTTTTTT. Encoded protein: CSALNQGATGELFF.

The chain joins TRBV5-5 to TRBJ2-5; 10 bases agree with TRBD1. The CDR3 sequence is 15 residues long. Per germline, CDR1 SGHKS and CDR2 YYEKEE (reference sequence). J gave up 4 bases and V 1 base, and 4 bases lay outside the gene matches. The CDR3 DNA reads TGTGCCAGCAGCTTGAGGTGGACAGGGGGAGAGACCCAGTACTTC. Its translation is CASSLRWTGGETQYF.

This clonotype has ten or more counts. The chain combines TRBV12-3 or TRBV12-4 with TRBJ2-7; weak D call: TRBD2 (5 bases). V lost 4 bases and J 4 bases, leaving 11 bases between the germline ends. The CDR3 is made up of 13 amino acids. CDR3 sequence: CASSWTLGYEQYF. CDR3 in DNA: TGTGCCAGCAGTTGGACTTTAGGTTACGAGCAGTACTTC.

At least ten counts were recorded for this clonotype. The chain employs TRBV6-1 and TRBJ2-1, with TRBD2 matching 14 bases. Germline values: CDR1 MNHNS, CDR2 SASEGT. J lost 0 bases, V lost 6 bases, and 1 base had no gene match. There are 16 residues in the CDR3. This CDR3 is CASRGLAGVSYNEQFF. Here the CDR3 DNA reads TGTGCCAGCAGGGGACTAGCGGGAGTCTCCTACAATGAGCAGTTCTTC.

This clonotype has a count of ten or more. The J gene is TRBJ2-1, the V gene TRBV19; maybe TRBD1 (5 bases). This CDR3 contains 17 residues. With 8 bases removed from V and 1 base from J, the gap between germline ends came to 21 bases. Per the germline V gene, CDR1 is LNHDA and CDR2 is SQIVND (reference sequence). CDR3 nucleotides: TGTGCCAGTGGTGGTAAGCCAGGGTTAGGGTCCTACAATGAGCAGTTCTTC. Its protein product is CASGGKPGLGSYNEQFF.

This clonotype was detected ten times or more. This CDR3 is CASSFQGAWQQPQHF. The DNA of the CDR3 is TGTGCCAGCAGTTTCCAGGGGGCTTGGCAACAGCCCCAGCATTTT. J is TRBJ1-5 and V is TRBV28; 8 bases fit TRBD1. This CDR3 spans 15 amino acids. Trimming took 3 bases from V and 7 from J; bases not matched to a gene: 8. Germline loops: CDR1 MDHEN, CDR2 SYDVKM.

This clonotype was seen at least ten times. The gene calls are TRBV12-3 or TRBV12-4 and TRBJ2-7; D is uncertain. Deletions cut 6 bases from V and 6 bases from J, with 12 bases between. This CDR3 has 12 residues. The CDR3 sequence: CASSPFPGEQYF. Written as DNA, the CDR3 is TGTGCCAGCAGCCCCTTTCCGGGCGAGCAGTACTTC.

This clonotype was seen at least ten times. V gene TRBV5-1 combines with J gene TRBJ2-1; TRBD1 is a possible D gene (5 bases). Germline V lookup: CDR1 SGHRS, CDR2 YFSETQ. The CDR3 loop spans 16 amino acids. Trimming stripped 0 bases from V and 0 bases from J, with 10 bases between. The chain's CDR3 is CASSLDGASSYNEQFF. CDR3 sequence (DNA): TGCGCCAGCAGCTTGGATGGGGCCAGCTCCTACAATGAGCAGTTCTTC.

The sample holds many counts of this clonotype. This chain links TRBV9 with TRBJ1-1; TRBD1 matches 8 bases. The CDR3 covers 15 residues. V was clipped by 3 bases and J by 4 bases; unmatched bases: 8. Germline values: CDR1 SGDLS, CDR2 YYNGEE. The CDR3 region is CASSAYDRGGTEAFF. CDR3 DNA sequence: TGTGCCAGCAGCGCCTACGACAGGGGAGGCACTGAAGCTTTCTTT.

This clonotype was seen ten or more times. The chain joins TRBV5-6 to TRBJ2-7; D is uncertain. CDR3 size: 13 residues. Germline V CDR1 and CDR2: SGHDT, YYEEEE. Trimming pared 2 bases from V and 0 bases from J, leaving 6 bases between. The CDR3 loop reads CASSFRASYEQYF. The CDR3 region has the DNA TGTGCCAGCAGCTTCCGGGCCTCCTACGAGCAGTACTTC.